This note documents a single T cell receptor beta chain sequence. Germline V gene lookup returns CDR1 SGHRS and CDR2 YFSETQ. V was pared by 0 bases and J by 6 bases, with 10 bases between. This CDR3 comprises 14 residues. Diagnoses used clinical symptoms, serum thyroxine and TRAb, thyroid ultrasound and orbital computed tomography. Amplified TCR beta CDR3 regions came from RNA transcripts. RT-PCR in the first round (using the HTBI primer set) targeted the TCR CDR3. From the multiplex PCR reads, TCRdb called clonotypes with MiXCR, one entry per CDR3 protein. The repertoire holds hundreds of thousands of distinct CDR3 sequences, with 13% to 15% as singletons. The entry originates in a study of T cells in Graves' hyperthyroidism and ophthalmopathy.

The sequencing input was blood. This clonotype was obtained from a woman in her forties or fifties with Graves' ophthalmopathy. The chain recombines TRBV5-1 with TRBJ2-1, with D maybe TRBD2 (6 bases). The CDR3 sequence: CASSLDVTSNEQFF. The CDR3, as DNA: TGCGCCAGCAGCTTGGATGTGACTAGCAATGAGCAGTTCTTC.